A selection of T cell receptor beta chains follows, all from one sample in a study of CD8+ T cells in alopecia areata. Libraries were prepared by immunoSEQ multiplex PCR; TCRdb keeps only in-frame clonotypes and omits some of them. The sample contains roughly 100,000 clones, around three fifths of which appear only once. The sequencing input was CD4+ T cells sorted from blood. The receptors come from a human donor in good health. The conserved cysteine and the conserved F or W are not part of the CDR3 here.

TRBJ2-2 | TRBV29-1 | SVMTTGELF
TRBJ2-5 | TRBV2 | ASGKQGLGETQY
TRBJ2-7 | TRBV6-5 | AAARGRAYEQY
TRBJ2-3 | TRBV6-5 | ASSFAGNTQY
TRBJ2-1 | TRBV5-1 | ASSPGQGVYNEQF
TRBJ1-5 | TRBV2 | ASSAGPDSNQPQH
TRBJ1-5 | TRBV30 | AWSVRGNQPQH
TRBJ1-2 | TRBV29-1 | SAEQGSYGYT
TRBJ2-5 | TRBV18 | ASSPTTQGTETQY
TRBJ2-7 | TRBV29-1 | SVDGTSPTVEQY
TRBJ2-7 | TRBV2 | ASCSGGYSYEQY
TRBJ1-5 | TRBV2 | ASSENQGSQPQH
TRBJ2-5 | TRBV12-5 | ASGVNPQPTY
TRBJ2-3 | TRBV7-6 | ASSPYGVGDTQY
TRBJ2-1 | TRBV30 | AWSVLLAGRTPGGREQF
TRBJ1-1 | TRBV6-1 | ASRSLAVGAIMAF
TRBJ1-5 | TRBV10-3 | AISEPSGAGSNQPQH
TRBJ1-1 | TRBV29-1 | SVEWGHTEAF